This T cell receptor beta chain was retrieved from a study of blood T cell repertoires in COVID-19. Sequencing was performed with immunoSEQ multiplex PCR; in TCRdb, only in-frame clones are kept and a portion is missing. Of hundreds of thousands of clones listed, 70% to 90% were seen once; the top ten hold approximately 4.1%. The CDR3 consists of 12 residues. Per germline, CDR1 SGHNT and CDR2 YENEEA. The V gene lost 0 bases and the J gene lost 5 bases, with 4 bases spanning the gap. Participants, 18 to 89 years old, spanned under 25 US areas. Cohort allocation depended upon clinical history that participants reported.

This chain uses TRBV11-3 with TRBJ2-5; D is unresolved. Sequencing was done on a sample of PBMCs or T cells enriched from blood (not recorded which). The receptor was derived from a man aged 25-45 years who had recovered from COVID-19. In DNA form, the CDR3 reads TGTGCCAGCAGCTTAGACGGGGAGACCCAGTACTTC. Translated: CASSLDGETQYF.